The next 23 T cell receptor beta chains were all read from a single sample in a study of shared clonotypes between healthy human individuals (dated by TCRdb to 2020 to 2021). For the CD8 naive samples, CD45RO-negative cells were positively selected for CCR7, yielding a CD45RA+CCR7+ population from which TemRA cells were excluded. The protocol used for the library was the immunoSEQ multiplex PCR assay. TCRdb provides this immuneACCESS table in a form limited to in-frame rearrangements. Some clones are lacking; in checked studies, under half of them reflect an unresolved V gene, and why the rest are absent is not known. The sample table shows 1.5 million to 2.5 million clones, and less than 95% are seen once. The ten biggest clones cover more than 0.95% of the sample. Sequences were obtained from naive CD8+ T cells sorted from blood. The sample's cell subset or site label is to be understood as: CD45RA+CCR7+. These receptor sequences come from a man aged 18-30 years in good health.

J is TRBJ1-6 and V is TRBV27; a weak D match, TRBD1 (6 bases). The CDR3 spans 14 residues. Trimming left V 2 bases short and J 6 bases short, with 8 bases between. Germline CDR1 is MNHEY and CDR2 is SMNVEV (reference sequence). The CDR3 coding sequence is TGTGCCAGCAGTTTAACAGGGACTAATTCACCCCTCCACTTT. It codes for CASSLTGTNSPLHF.

The chain carries TRBV7-9 and TRBJ1-2, with D possibly being TRBD1 (5 bases). Germline CDR1 reads SEHNR; CDR2 reads FQNEAQ (reference sequence). The CDR3 totals 15 residues. V was clipped by 0 bases and J by 6 bases, with 14 bases between them. This CDR3 is CASSLAPGSLNGYTF. As DNA, the CDR3 is TGTGCCAGCAGCTTAGCTCCAGGGTCATTGAATGGCTACACCTTC. Filled out from reference TRBV7-9 and TRBJ1-2, the complete variable domain reads DTGVSQNPRHKITKRGQNVTFRCDPISEHNRLYWYRQTLGQGPEFLTYFQNEAQLEKSRLLSDRFSAERPKGSFSTLEIQRTEQGDSAMYLCASSLAPGSLNGYTFGSGTRLTVV.

J is TRBJ2-7 and V is TRBV28; 9 bases align to TRBD1. Losses at the gene ends were 4 bases for V and 7 bases for J; bases not matched to a gene: 8. Germline V gives CDR1 MDHEN, CDR2 SYDVKM. This CDR3 has 14 residues. CDR3 loop: CASSSSQGAREQYF. In nucleotides, the CDR3 is TGTGCCAGCAGTTCCTCACAGGGGGCGCGGGAGCAGTACTTC.

The gene calls are TRBV5-6 and TRBJ2-1, with D perhaps matching TRBD2 (5 bases). Trimming removed 0 bases at V and 3 bases at J, with 13 bases between. Germline-derived CDR1 and CDR2 are SGHDT and YYEEEE. This CDR3 is built from 16 residues. This CDR3 is CASSLGLSVIYNEQFF. CDR3 sequence (DNA): TGTGCCAGCAGCTTGGGACTATCTGTCATCTACAATGAGCAGTTCTTC.

J is TRBJ1-1 and V is TRBV7-9; possibly TRBD1 for D (6 bases). Germline values: CDR1 SEHNR, CDR2 FQNEAQ (reference sequence). The CDR3 length is 14 residues. V lost 4 bases, J lost 3 bases, and 12 bases lay in between. The CDR3 region has the DNA TGTGCCAGCAGCTACAGGGACCAGTACACTGAAGCTTTCTTT. It is translated as CASSYRDQYTEAFF.

The gene calls are TRBV7-2 and TRBJ1-2; a possible D gene is TRBD1 (5 bases). CDR1 SGHTA and CDR2 FQGNSA come from the germline V gene. Trimming stripped 5 bases from V and 4 bases from J, with 20 bases between. The CDR3 sequence is 16 residues long. The CDR3 is CASSDAGTQASYGYTF. The DNA for the CDR3 is TGTGCCAGCAGCGACGCCGGGACCCAAGCTAGCTATGGCTACACCTTC.

The chain employs TRBV5-1 and TRBJ2-5; 8 nucleotides agree with TRBD2. This CDR3 spans 15 amino acids. CDR1 is SGHRS, CDR2 YFSETQ, per germline. Trimming removed 1 base from V and 4 bases from J; junction bases left unmatched: 6. CDR3 in DNA: TGCGCCAGCAGCTTGTACCGGGGGGGCCTAGAGACCCAGTACTTC. Amino acids: CASSLYRGGLETQYF.

The chain links TRBV4-1 to TRBJ2-7; no definite D call. The germline CDR1 and CDR2 sequences are MGHRA and YSYEKL. The CDR3 is 15 residues long. Between the trimmed V and J ends, which lost 0 bases and 3 bases, there was a span of 12 bases. The CDR3 loop reads CASSQDVRLFYEQYF. In nucleotides, the CDR3 is TGCGCCAGCAGCCAAGACGTAAGGCTTTTCTACGAGCAGTACTTC.

The rearrangement links TRBV2 to TRBJ2-7; D is uncertain. Trimming cost V 3 bases and J 3 bases, with 9 bases left between them. Germline V lookup: CDR1 SNHLY, CDR2 FYNNEI. The CDR3 sequence is 13 residues long. CDR3 sequence reads: CASSDQVRYEQYF. The CDR3 region has the DNA TGTGCCAGCAGTGATCAGGTCCGCTACGAGCAGTACTTC.

The chain combines TRBV2 with TRBJ2-7; TRBD1 might be the D (6 bases). The germline CDR1 and CDR2 sequences are SNHLY and FYNNEI. The CDR3 runs 10 residues. V lost 8 bases, J lost 5 bases, and 7 bases lay in between. CDR3 amino acids: CASHRDEQYF. The CDR3 DNA follows: TGTGCCAGCCACAGGGACGAGCAGTACTTC.

The chain uses TRBV7-9 and TRBJ1-1; no reliable D call. The V gene's germline CDR1 is SEHNR and CDR2 FQNEAQ (reference sequence). Trimming cost V 5 bases and J 11 bases, with 15 bases left between them. The CDR3 is made up of 12 amino acids. In DNA form, the CDR3 reads TGTGCCAGCAGCCATGATCGTTTTTGGGCTTTCTTT. Residues: CASSHDRFWAFF. Full variable domain (remainder filled in from reference TRBV7-9 and TRBJ1-1): DTGVSQNPRHKITKRGQNVTFRCDPISEHNRLYWYRQTLGQGPEFLTYFQNEAQLEKSRLLSDRFSAERPKGSFSTLEIQRTEQGDSAMYLCASSHDRFWAFFGQGTRLTVV.

Remarks on this clone: At the DNA level, this CDR3 is encoded by other sequences in the same sample as well. The J gene is TRBJ1-5, the V gene TRBV6-5, with 9 nucleotides matching TRBD1. The germline CDR1 and CDR2 sequences are MNHEY and SVGAGI. The CDR3 is 14 amino acids. The ends lost 6 bases at V and 4 bases at J; junction bases unmatched: 4. This CDR3 is CASSQTGGNQPQHF. The CDR3, as DNA: TGTGCCAGCAGCCAGACAGGGGGAAATCAGCCCCAGCATTTT.

This chain links TRBV25-1 with TRBJ2-1; TRBD2 might be the D (5 bases). The CDR3 is 13 amino acids. V was cut by 6 bases and J by 5 bases, with 11 bases left in between. Germline V gene data show CDR1 as MGHDK and CDR2 as SYGVNS. In nucleotides, the CDR3 is TGTGCCAGCAGGGACGAGGGAAACAATGAGCAGTTCTTC. This translates into CASRDEGNNEQFF.

Comments on this clone: The sample carries other DNA sequences with the same CDR3. The chain couples TRBV10-3 to TRBJ2-7; a possible D gene is TRBD1 (6 bases). CDR1 and CDR2 from the germline V gene are ENHRY and SYGVKD. Deletions cut 6 bases from V and 1 base from J, with 7 bases between. This CDR3 contains 12 residues. The CDR3 bases are TGTGCCATCAGGGACAGTTCCTACGAGCAGTACTTC. Its protein product is CAIRDSSYEQYF.

The V and J genes are TRBV4-2 and TRBJ2-3; TRBD2 agrees at 10 bases. V was clipped by 2 bases and J by 5 bases; unmatched bases: 10. CDR1 LGHNA and CDR2 YNFKEQ come from the germline V gene. The CDR3 contains 17 residues. The CDR3 sequence is CASSQKGLAGVGDTQYF. CDR3 nucleotides: TGTGCCAGCAGCCAAAAGGGGCTAGCGGGGGTAGGAGATACGCAGTATTTT.

This chain connects TRBV11-2 to TRBJ1-1; no clear D. Looked up from germline, CDR1 is SGHAT and CDR2 is FQNNGV. The CDR3 covers 15 residues. V was cut by 4 bases and J by 4 bases, with 16 bases left in between. The CDR3 sequence is CASSSLTDWGTEAFF. DNA for the CDR3: TGTGCCAGCAGCTCACTGACGGATTGGGGCACTGAAGCTTTCTTT.

This rearrangement joins TRBV7-9 to TRBJ2-3, with D possibly TRBD2 on 6 matching bases. From germline, CDR1 is SEHNR and CDR2 FQNEAQ (reference sequence). The CDR3 sequence is 14 residues long. V dropped 11 bases and J dropped 3 bases, with 18 bases sitting between them. The CDR3 is CAAGGPIGTDTQYF. Written as DNA, the CDR3 is TGTGCCGCCGGAGGGCCGATCGGTACAGATACGCAGTATTTT.

This rearrangement joins TRBV5-4 to TRBJ2-3, with D possibly TRBD2 on 6 matching bases. Germline CDR1 reads SGHNT; CDR2 reads YYREEE (reference sequence). V was shortened by 5 bases and J by 0 bases, with 10 bases between the two germline ends. The CDR3 is 14 residues long. CDR3 coding DNA: TGTGCCAGCAGATTCGGGGGAAGCACAGATACGCAGTATTTT. This sequence encodes CASRFGGSTDTQYF.

This clone was seen only once. V usage is TRBV27 and J usage is TRBJ2-7; D not resolved. The CDR3 consists of 14 residues. The V gene's germline CDR1 is MNHEY and CDR2 SMNVEV (reference sequence). V lost 3 bases and J lost 3, with 12 bases in between. This chain's CDR3 is CASSFNSDFYEQYF. CDR3 in DNA: TGTGCCAGCAGTTTCAACTCTGACTTCTACGAGCAGTACTTC.

The chain joins TRBV18 to TRBJ2-3, with D possibly being TRBD1 (6 bases). CDR1 is KGHSH and CDR2 is LQKENI in the germline V gene. This CDR3 has 19 residues. Trimming took off 0 bases at V and 0 bases at J, with 19 bases between the two ends. CDR3 in amino acids: CASSPPHPGQLLSTDTQYF. As DNA, the CDR3 is TGTGCCAGCTCACCACCGCATCCCGGACAGTTACTTAGCACAGATACGCAGTATTTT.

V and J are TRBV5-8 and TRBJ1-5; the D is unclear. The CDR3 extends over 14 amino acids. Germline-derived CDR1 and CDR2 are SGHTS and YDEGEE. With 3 bases removed from V and 4 bases from J, the gap between germline ends came to 11 bases. The CDR3 region has the DNA TGTGCCAGCAGCTCCCCGGGTTTTAATCAGCCCCAGCATTTT. Translated: CASSSPGFNQPQHF.

In this sample, this clone turned up once. V gene TRBV2 combines with J gene TRBJ2-7; D ambiguous. V was pared by 2 bases and J by 0 bases, with 11 bases between. The CDR3 has 15 residues. Germline CDR1 is SNHLY and CDR2 is FYNNEI. As DNA, the CDR3 is TGTGCCAGCAGTGAATTGGCAGATAACTCCTACGAGCAGTACTTC. Its protein product is CASSELADNSYEQYF.

The rearrangement links TRBV29-1 to TRBJ1-2; possible D gene TRBD1, 6 bases. Trimming removed 3 bases from V and 4 bases from J, with 18 bases in between. The germline V gene encodes CDR1 SQVTM and CDR2 ANQGSEA. The CDR3 totals 15 residues. This CDR3 reads CSVEHPRGLGYGYTF. DNA for the CDR3: TGCAGCGTTGAGCACCCCAGGGGATTGGGCTATGGCTACACCTTC.